This entry lists 11 T cell receptor beta chains sequenced from one sample in a study of neoadjuvant nivolumab and ipilimumab in lung cancer. The data were produced by immunoSEQ multiplex PCR, yet TCRdb's version contains in-frame clones alone and is incomplete. Here the sample spans 15,000 to 20,000 clones, under 80% being singletons. The material sequenced was tumor tissue, taken after neoadjuvant nivolumab, alone or with ipilimumab, at or shortly before surgery. These receptors were taken from an adult with non-small cell lung cancer.

The chain couples TRBV9 to TRBJ2-1, with D hard to call. This CDR3 region has 13 residues. The V and J ends lost 2 bases and 10 bases respectively, with 13 bases between them. CDR1 SGDLS and CDR2 YYNGEE come from the germline V gene. Here the CDR3 reads CASSVDPNREQFF. CDR3 nucleotide sequence: TGTGCCAGCAGCGTGGACCCCAATCGGGAGCAGTTCTTC.

V gene TRBV7-9 combines with J gene TRBJ2-2; D not resolved. The CDR3 loop spans 16 amino acids. CDR1 and CDR2 (germline): SEHNR, FQNEAQ (reference sequence). V gave up 1 base and J gave up 6 bases, with 15 bases separating them. The CDR3 sequence: CASSLGIQGFAGELFF. The CDR3 DNA is TGTGCCAGCAGCTTAGGGATCCAAGGATTTGCCGGGGAGCTGTTTTTT.

The count of this clone is one. The chain carries TRBV9 and TRBJ1-5; no clear D gene. The V gene's germline CDR1 is SGDLS and CDR2 YYNGEE. This CDR3 comprises 14 residues. V lost 0 bases and J 8 bases, leaving 12 bases between the germline ends. CDR3 bases: TGTGCCAGCAGCGTAGGCGGTGGGAAGGAGCCCCAGCATTTT. It is translated as CASSVGGGKEPQHF.

This sequence joins TRBV2 and TRBJ2-5; 7 positions agree with TRBD2. With V trimmed by 8 bases and J by 3 bases, 6 bases remained unmatched. From germline, CDR1 is SNHLY and CDR2 FYNNEI. This CDR3 is 13 amino acids long. The CDR3 sequence is CASVRTRKETQYF. DNA for the CDR3: TGTGCCAGCGTACGGACTAGGAAAGAGACCCAGTACTTC.

The V gene is TRBV6-6, the J gene TRBJ2-1; D remains unclear. CDR1 and CDR2 (germline): MNHNY, SVGAGI (reference sequence). This CDR3 region has 8 residues. V was cut by 10 bases and J by 12 bases, with 7 bases left in between. Written as DNA, the CDR3 is TGTGCCATATCCCGGCAGTTCTTC. Translated: CAISRQFF.

The chain links TRBV5-6 to TRBJ1-4; 9 positions agree with TRBD1. The CDR3 runs 15 residues. V was pared by 3 bases and J by 7 bases, with 7 bases of the junction left unmatched. CDR1 and CDR2 from the germline V gene are SGHDT and YYEEEE. DNA of the CDR3: TGTGCCAGCAGCTCTTACAGGGGGCAGAGTGAAAAACTGTTTTTT. Its translation is CASSSYRGQSEKLFF.

The chain uses TRBV5-1 and TRBJ2-7; 11 bases match TRBD2. CDR1 is SGHRS, CDR2 YFSETQ, per germline. Losses at the gene ends were 3 bases for V and 5 bases for J; bases not matched to a gene: 10. This CDR3 is built from 16 residues. CDR3 sequence reads: CASSSTLAGVDHEQYF. The CDR3 region has the DNA TGCGCCAGCAGCTCCACACTAGCGGGAGTCGACCACGAGCAGTACTTC.

The chain is built from TRBV7-8 and TRBJ1-4, with D uncertain. The ends were cut back, 6 bases at V and 0 bases at J, with 14 bases in the middle. The CDR3 has 16 residues. Germline V lookup: CDR1 SGHVS, CDR2 FQNEAQ. CDR3 coding DNA: TGTGCCAGCAGTTTCAGGACTGTTGCAACTAATGAAAAACTGTTTTTT. Translating gives CASSFRTVATNEKLFF.

This chain joins TRBV29-1 and TRBJ1-2; D ambiguous. This CDR3 has 12 residues. V was clipped by 3 bases and J by 2 bases, with 7 bases between them. The germline V gene encodes CDR1 SQVTM and CDR2 ANQGSEA. CDR3 sequence: CSVEVGNYGYTF. The CDR3 coding sequence is TGCAGCGTTGAGGTGGGAAACTATGGCTACACCTTC.

The rearrangement joins TRBV30 to TRBJ2-7; TRBD2 aligns across 15 bases. The trim removed 2 bases at V and 6 bases at J, leaving 2 bases unmatched. The CDR3 runs 14 residues. Germline assignment: CDR1 GTSNPN and CDR2 SVGIG (reference sequence). CDR3 loop: CAWSTGLAGGEQYF. DNA of the CDR3: TGTGCCTGGAGTACGGGACTAGCGGGAGGCGAGCAGTACTTC.

The J gene is TRBJ2-1, the V gene TRBV19; TRBD2 matches at 12 bases. This CDR3 region has 15 residues. CDR1 is LNHDA and CDR2 is SQIVND in the germline V gene (reference sequence). V dropped 0 bases and J dropped 8; count of bases not matched to a gene: 2. In nucleotides, the CDR3 is TGTGCCAGTAGTATAGAGACTAGCGGGAGACATGAGCAGTTCTTC. It is translated as CASSIETSGRHEQFF.